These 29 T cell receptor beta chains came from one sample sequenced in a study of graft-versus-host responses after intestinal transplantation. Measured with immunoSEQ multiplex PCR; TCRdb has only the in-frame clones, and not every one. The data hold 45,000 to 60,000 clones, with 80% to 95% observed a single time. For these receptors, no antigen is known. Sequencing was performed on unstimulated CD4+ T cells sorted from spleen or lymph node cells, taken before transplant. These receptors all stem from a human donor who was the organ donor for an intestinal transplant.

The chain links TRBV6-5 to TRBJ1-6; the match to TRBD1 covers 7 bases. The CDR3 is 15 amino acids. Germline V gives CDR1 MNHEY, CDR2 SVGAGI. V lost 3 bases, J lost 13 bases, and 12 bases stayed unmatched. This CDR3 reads CASSYRDSNIHPLHF. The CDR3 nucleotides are TGTGCCAGCAGTTATCGGGACAGTAATATTCACCCCCTCCACTTT.

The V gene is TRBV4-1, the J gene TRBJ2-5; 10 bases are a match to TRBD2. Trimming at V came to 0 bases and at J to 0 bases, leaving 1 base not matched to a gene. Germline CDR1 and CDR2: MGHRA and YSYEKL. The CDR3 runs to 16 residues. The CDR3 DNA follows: TGCGCCAGCAGCCAAGAACTAGCGGGGTACCAAGAGACCCAGTACTTC. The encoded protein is CASSQELAGYQETQYF.

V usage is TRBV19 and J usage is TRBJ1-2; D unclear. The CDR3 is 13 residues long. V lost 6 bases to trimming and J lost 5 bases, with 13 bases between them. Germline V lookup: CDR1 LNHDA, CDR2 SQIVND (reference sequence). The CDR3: CASSPAKGYGYTF. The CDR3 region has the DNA TGTGCCAGTAGCCCGGCGAAGGGATATGGCTACACCTTC.

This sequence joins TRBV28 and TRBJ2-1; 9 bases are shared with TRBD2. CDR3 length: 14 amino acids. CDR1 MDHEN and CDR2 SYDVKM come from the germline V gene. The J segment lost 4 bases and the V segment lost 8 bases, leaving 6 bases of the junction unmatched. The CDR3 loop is CASCLAGLYNEQFF. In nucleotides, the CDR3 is TGTGCCAGCTGTCTAGCGGGACTGTACAATGAGCAGTTCTTC.

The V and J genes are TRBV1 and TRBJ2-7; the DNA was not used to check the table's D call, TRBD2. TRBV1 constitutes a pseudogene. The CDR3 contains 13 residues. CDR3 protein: CTSFGRESYEQYF. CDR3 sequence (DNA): TGCACCAGCTTTGGGCGGGAATCCTACGAGCAGTACTTC.

CDR3 residues: CASSQEWQGINEQFF. The CDR3 DNA is TGTGCCAGCAGCCAAGAGTGGCAAGGTATTAATGAGCAGTTCTTC. V usage is TRBV4-2 and J usage is TRBJ2-1, with unresolved D. The germline CDR1 and CDR2 sequences are LGHNA and YNFKEQ. V gave up 0 bases and J gave up 7 bases, with 13 bases separating them. This CDR3 comprises 15 residues.

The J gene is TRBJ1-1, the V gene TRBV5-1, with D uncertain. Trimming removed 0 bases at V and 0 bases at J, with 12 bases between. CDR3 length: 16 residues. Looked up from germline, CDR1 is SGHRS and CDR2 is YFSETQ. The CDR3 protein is CASSLVFQALNTEAFF. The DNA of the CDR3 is TGCGCCAGCAGCTTGGTCTTCCAGGCCCTGAACACTGAAGCTTTCTTT.

CDR3 protein: CASSPSPGTVRSSYEQYF. CDR3 DNA sequence: TGTGCCAGCAGCCCCAGTCCCGGGACAGTTAGGAGCTCCTACGAGCAGTACTTC. V and J are TRBV7-9 and TRBJ2-7, with TRBD1 matching over 7 bases. After removal of 5 bases from V and 0 bases from J, the junction contained 16 bases not matched to a gene. There are 18 residues in the CDR3. In germline, CDR1 is SEHNR, CDR2 FQNEAQ (reference sequence).

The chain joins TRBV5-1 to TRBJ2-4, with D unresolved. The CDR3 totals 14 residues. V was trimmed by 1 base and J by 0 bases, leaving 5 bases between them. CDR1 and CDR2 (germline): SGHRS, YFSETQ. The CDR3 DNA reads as TGCGCCAGCAGCTTGTCGGTAGCCAAAAACATTCAGTACTTC. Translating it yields CASSLSVAKNIQYF.

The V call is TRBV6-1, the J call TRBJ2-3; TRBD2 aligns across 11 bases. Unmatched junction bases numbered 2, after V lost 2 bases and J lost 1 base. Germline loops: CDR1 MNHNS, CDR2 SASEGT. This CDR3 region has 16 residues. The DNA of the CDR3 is TGTGCCAGCAGTGAATTACTAGCGGGAGGCACAGATACGCAGTATTTT. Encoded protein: CASSELLAGGTDTQYF.

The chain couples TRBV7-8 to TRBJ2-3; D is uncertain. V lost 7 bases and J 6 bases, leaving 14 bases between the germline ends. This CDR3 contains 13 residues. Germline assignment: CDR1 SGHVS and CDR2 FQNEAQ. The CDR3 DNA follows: TGTGCCAGCACCGCCCTTCGTCTGGATACGCAGTATTTT. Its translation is CASTALRLDTQYF.

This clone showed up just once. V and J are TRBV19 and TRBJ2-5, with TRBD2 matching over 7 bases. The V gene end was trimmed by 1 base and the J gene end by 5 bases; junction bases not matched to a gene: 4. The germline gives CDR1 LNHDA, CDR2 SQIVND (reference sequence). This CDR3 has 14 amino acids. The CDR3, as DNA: TGTGCCAGTAGTATAGGAGGCGGGAGTGAGACCCAGTACTTC. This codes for CASSIGGGSETQYF. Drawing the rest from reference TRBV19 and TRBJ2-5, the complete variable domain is DGGITQSPKYLFRKEGQNVTLSCEQNLNHDAMYWYRQDPGQGLRLIYYSQIVNDFQKGDIAEGYSVSREKKESFPLTVTSAQKNPTAFYLCASSIGGGSETQYFGPGTRLLVL.

The CDR3 DNA follows: TGTGCCAGTAGTATATTAAGGGGGCAGTACAATGAGCAGTTCTTC. Its protein product is CASSILRGQYNEQFF. This rearrangement joins TRBV19 to TRBJ2-1, with 7 bases fitting TRBD1. Germline CDR1 is LNHDA and CDR2 is SQIVND (reference sequence). With 2 bases clipped from V and 4 bases from J, the junction kept 5 bases outside the gene matches. The CDR3 spans 15 residues.

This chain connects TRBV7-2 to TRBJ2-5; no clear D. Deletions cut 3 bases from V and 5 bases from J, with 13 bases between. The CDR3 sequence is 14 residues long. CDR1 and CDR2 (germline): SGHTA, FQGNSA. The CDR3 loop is CASSLETRSETQYF. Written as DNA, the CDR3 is TGTGCCAGCAGCTTGGAGACCCGTAGCGAGACCCAGTACTTC.

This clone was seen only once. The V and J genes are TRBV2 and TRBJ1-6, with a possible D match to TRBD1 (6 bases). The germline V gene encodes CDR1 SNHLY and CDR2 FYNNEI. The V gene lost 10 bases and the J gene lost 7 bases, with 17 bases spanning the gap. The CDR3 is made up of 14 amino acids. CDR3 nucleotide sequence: TGTGCCAACGCGGCGACAGGAGGGAATTCACCCCTCCACTTT. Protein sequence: CANAATGGNSPLHF.

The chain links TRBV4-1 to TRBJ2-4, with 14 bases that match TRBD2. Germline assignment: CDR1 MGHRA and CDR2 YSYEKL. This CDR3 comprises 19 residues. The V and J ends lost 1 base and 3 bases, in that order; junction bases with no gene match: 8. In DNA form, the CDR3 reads TGCGCCAGCAGCCAAGGGGGACTAGCGGGAGCTGGAGGCAAAAACATTCAGTACTTC. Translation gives CASSQGGLAGAGGKNIQYF.

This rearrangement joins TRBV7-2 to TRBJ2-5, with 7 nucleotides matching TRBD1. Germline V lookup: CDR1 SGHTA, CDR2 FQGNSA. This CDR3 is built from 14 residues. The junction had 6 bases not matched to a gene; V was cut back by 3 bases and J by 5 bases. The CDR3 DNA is TGTGCCAGCAGCTTTCGACAGGGCTGGGAGACCCAGTACTTC. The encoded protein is CASSFRQGWETQYF.

The DNA for the CDR3 is TGTGCCAGCAGCTTAGTTGGGGCGGTAAGCTCCTACGAGCAGTACTTC. Translated, it gives CASSLVGAVSSYEQYF. The V call is TRBV7-2, the J call TRBJ2-7, with TRBD1 as a possible D gene (5 bases). Germline V lookup: CDR1 SGHTA, CDR2 FQGNSA. The CDR3 has 16 amino acids. V gave up 1 base and J gave up 0 bases, with 13 bases separating them.

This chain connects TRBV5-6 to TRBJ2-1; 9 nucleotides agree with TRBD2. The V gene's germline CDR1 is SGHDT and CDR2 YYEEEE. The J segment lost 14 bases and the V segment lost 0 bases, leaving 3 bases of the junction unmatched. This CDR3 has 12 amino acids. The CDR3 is CASSLASSGKFF. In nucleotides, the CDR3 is TGTGCCAGCAGCTTGGCTTCTAGCGGGAAGTTCTTC.

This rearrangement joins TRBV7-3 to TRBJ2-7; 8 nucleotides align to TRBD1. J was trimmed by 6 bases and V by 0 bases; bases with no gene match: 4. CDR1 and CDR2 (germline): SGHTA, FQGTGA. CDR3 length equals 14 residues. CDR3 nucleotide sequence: TGTGCCAGCAGCTTAACCGCAGGGGGCGCCGAGCAGTACTTC. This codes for CASSLTAGGAEQYF.

CDR3 residues: CASSESGTPSYEQYF. The DNA for the CDR3 is TGTGCCAGCAGTGAATCCGGGACCCCCTCCTACGAGCAGTACTTC. The chain recombines TRBV25-1 with TRBJ2-7; D tentatively fits TRBD1 or TRBD2 (5 bases each). V lost 1 base and J lost 0, with 10 bases in between. The CDR3 consists of 15 residues. Germline V gene sequence: CDR1 MGHDK, CDR2 SYGVNS.

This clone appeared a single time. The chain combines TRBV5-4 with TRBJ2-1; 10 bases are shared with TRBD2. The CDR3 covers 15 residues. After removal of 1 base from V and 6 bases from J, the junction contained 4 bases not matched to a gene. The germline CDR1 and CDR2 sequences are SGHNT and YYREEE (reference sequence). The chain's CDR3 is CASSLKKREGNEQFF. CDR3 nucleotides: TGTGCCAGCAGCTTGAAAAAGCGGGAGGGCAATGAGCAGTTCTTC.

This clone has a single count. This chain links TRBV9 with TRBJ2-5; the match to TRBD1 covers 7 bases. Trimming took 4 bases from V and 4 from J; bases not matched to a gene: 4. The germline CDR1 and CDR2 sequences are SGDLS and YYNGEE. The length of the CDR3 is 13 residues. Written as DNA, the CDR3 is TGTGCCAGCAGCCCAAACAGGGGAGAGACCCAGTACTTC. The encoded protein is CASSPNRGETQYF.

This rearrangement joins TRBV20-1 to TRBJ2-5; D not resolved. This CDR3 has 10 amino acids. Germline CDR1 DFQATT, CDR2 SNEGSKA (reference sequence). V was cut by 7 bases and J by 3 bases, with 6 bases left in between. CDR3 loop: CSGTEETQYF. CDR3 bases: TGCAGTGGGACGGAAGAGACCCAGTACTTC.

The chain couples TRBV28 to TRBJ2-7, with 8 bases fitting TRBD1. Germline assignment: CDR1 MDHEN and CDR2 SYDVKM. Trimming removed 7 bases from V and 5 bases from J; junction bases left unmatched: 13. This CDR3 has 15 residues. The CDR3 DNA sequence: TGTGCCAGCACCCTGGCCCGACAGGGGTCCAACGAGCAGTACTTC. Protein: CASTLARQGSNEQYF.

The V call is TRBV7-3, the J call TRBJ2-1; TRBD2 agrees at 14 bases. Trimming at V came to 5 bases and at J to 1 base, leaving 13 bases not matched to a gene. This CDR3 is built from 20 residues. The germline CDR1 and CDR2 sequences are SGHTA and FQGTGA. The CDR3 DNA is TGTGCCAGCAGCCAAATCCCGGGACTAGCGGGAGAAGGGTCCTACAATGAGCAGTTCTTC. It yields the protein CASSQIPGLAGEGSYNEQFF.

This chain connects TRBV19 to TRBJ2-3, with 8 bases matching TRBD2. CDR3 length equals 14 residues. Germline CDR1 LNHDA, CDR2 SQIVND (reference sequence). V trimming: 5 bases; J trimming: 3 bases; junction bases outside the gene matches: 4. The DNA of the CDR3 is TGTGCCAGTAGTCAAGCGGGAGCTACAGATACGCAGTATTTT. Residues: CASSQAGATDTQYF.

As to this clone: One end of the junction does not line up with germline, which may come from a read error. The CDR3 sequence is CASSLLAGEENF. In DNA form, the CDR3 reads TGTGCCAGCAGCTTGTTGGCCGGTGAGGAGAACTTC. The V and J genes are TRBV5-4 and TRBJ2-5; no clear D. CDR3 size: 12 residues. Germline V gene data show CDR1 as SGHNT and CDR2 as YYREEE (reference sequence).

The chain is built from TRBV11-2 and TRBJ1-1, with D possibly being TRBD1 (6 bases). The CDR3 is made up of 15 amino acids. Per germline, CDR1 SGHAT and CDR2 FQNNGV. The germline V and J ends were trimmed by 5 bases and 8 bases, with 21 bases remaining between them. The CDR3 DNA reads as TGTGCCAGCAGCCCCGGGTACGGGGGCAGAAACGAAGCTTTCTTT. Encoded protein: CASSPGYGGRNEAFF. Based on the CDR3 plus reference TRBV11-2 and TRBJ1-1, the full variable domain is EAGVAQSPRYKIIEKRQSVAFWCNPISGHATLYWYQQILGQGPKLLIQFQNNGVVDDSQLPKDRFSAERLKGVDSTLKIQPAKLEDSAVYLCASSPGYGGRNEAFFGQGTRLTVV.